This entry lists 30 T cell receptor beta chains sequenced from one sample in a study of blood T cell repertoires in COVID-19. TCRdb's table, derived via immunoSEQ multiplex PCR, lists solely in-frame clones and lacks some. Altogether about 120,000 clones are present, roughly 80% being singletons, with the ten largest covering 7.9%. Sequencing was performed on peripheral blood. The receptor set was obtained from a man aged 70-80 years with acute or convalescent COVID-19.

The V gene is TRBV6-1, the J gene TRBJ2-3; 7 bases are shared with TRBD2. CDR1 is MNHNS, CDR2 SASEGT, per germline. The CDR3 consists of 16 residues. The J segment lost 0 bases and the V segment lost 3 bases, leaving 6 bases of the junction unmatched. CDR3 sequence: CASSDQSGLSTDTQYF. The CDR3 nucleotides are TGTGCCAGCAGTGATCAGTCGGGACTAAGCACAGATACGCAGTATTTT.

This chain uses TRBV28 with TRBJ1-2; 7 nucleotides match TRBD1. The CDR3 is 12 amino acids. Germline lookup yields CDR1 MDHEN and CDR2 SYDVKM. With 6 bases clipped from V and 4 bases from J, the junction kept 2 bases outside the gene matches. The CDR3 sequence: CASSWDSYGYTF. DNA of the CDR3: TGTGCCAGCAGCTGGGACAGCTATGGCTACACCTTC.

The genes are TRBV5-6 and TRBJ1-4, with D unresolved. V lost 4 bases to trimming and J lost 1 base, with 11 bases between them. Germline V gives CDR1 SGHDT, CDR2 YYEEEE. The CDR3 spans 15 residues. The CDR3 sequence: CASSAYRVTNEKLFF. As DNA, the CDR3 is TGTGCCAGCAGCGCCTACAGAGTAACTAATGAAAAACTGTTTTTT.

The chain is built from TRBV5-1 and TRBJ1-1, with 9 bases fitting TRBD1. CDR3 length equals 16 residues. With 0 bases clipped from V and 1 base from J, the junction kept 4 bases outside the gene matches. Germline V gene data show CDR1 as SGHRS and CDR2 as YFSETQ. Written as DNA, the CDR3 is TGCGCCAGCAGCTTGGACAGGGGGCTTAGGAACACTGAAGCTTTCTTT. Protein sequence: CASSLDRGLRNTEAFF.

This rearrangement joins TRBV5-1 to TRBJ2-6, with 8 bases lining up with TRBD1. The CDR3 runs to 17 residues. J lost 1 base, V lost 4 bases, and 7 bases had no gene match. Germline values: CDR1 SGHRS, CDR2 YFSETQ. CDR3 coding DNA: TGCGCCAGCAGCCGACTTTGGACAGGGTCTGGGGCCAACGTCCTGACTTTC. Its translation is CASSRLWTGSGANVLTF. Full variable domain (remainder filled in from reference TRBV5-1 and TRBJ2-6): KAGVTQTPRYLIKTRGQQVTLSCSPISGHRSVSWYQQTPGQGLQFLFEYFSETQRNKGNFPGRFSGRQFSNSRSEMNVSTLELGDSALYLCASSRLWTGSGANVLTFGAGSRLTVL.

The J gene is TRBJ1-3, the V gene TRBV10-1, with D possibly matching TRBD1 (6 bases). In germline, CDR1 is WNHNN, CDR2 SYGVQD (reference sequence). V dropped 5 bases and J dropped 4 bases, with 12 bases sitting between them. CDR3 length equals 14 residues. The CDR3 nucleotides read TGCGCCAGCAGTCCCGGACAGCAAGGAAACACCATATATTTT. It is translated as CASSPGQQGNTIYF.

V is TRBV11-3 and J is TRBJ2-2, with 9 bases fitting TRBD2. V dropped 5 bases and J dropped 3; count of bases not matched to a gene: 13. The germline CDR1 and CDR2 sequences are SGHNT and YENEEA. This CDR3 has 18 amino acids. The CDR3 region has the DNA TGTGCCAGCAGCCGAAGGAGGTTAGCGGGGGATGACACCGGGGAGCTGTTTTTT. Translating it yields CASSRRRLAGDDTGELFF.

The CDR3 sequence: CASSLGSNYGYTF. The CDR3 DNA reads TGTGCCAGCAGTTTGGGCAGTAACTATGGCTACACCTTC. V usage is TRBV27 and J usage is TRBJ1-2; D not certain. Germline lookup yields CDR1 MNHEY and CDR2 SMNVEV (reference sequence). This CDR3 has 13 amino acids. The V gene lost 3 bases and the J gene lost 1 base, with 6 bases spanning the gap.

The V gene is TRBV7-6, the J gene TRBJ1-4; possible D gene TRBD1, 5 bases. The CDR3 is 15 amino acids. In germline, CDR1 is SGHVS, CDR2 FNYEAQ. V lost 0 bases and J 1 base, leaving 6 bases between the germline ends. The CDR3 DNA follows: TGTGCCAGCAGCTTAGCCGGGGGAACTAATGAAAAACTGTTTTTT. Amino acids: CASSLAGGTNEKLFF. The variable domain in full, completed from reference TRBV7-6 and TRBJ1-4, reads GAGVSQSPRYKVTKRGQDVALRCDPISGHVSLYWYRQALGQGPEFLTYFNYEAQQDKSGLPNDRFSAERPEGSISTLTIQRTEQRDSAMYRCASSLAGGTNEKLFFGSGTQLSVL.

The CDR3 bases are TGTGCCAGCACCCTCTCCGGGGGGAACTATGGCTACACCTTC. Amino acids: CASTLSGGNYGYTF. V and J are TRBV7-9 and TRBJ1-2; TRBD1 is a possible D gene (5 bases). CDR1 is SEHNR and CDR2 is FQNEAQ in the germline V gene (reference sequence). Trimming stripped 7 bases from V and 2 bases from J, with 14 bases between. The CDR3 is 14 residues long.

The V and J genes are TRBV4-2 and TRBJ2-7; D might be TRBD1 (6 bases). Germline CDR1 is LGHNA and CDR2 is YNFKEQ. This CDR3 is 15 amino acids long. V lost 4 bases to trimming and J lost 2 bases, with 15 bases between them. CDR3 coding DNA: TGTGCCAGCAGCCCCGGGACACCAGTTACCTACGAGCAGTACTTC. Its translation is CASSPGTPVTYEQYF.

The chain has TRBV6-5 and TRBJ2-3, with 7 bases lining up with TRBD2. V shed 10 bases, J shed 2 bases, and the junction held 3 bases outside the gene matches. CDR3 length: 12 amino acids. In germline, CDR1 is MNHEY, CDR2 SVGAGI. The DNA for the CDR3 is TGTGCCATGCAGCGGGACACAGATACGCAGTATTTT. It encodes CAMQRDTDTQYF.

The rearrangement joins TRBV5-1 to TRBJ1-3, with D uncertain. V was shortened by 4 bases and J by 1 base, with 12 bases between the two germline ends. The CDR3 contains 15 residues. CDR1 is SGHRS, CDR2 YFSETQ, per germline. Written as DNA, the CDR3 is TGCGCCAGCAGCGTGGGCCCGACTTCTGGAAACACCATATATTTT. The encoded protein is CASSVGPTSGNTIYF. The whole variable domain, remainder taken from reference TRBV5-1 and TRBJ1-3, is KAGVTQTPRYLIKTRGQQVTLSCSPISGHRSVSWYQQTPGQGLQFLFEYFSETQRNKGNFPGRFSGRQFSNSRSEMNVSTLELGDSALYLCASSVGPTSGNTIYFGEGSWLTVV.

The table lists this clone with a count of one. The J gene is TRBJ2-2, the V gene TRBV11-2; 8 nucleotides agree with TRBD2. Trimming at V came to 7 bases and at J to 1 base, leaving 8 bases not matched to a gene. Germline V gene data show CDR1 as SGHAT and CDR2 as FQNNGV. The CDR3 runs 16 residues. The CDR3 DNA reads TGTGCCAGCACCCTACGGGGGGGTAAGAACACCGGGGAGCTGTTTTTT. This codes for CASTLRGGKNTGELFF. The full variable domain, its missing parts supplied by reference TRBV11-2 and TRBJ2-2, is EAGVAQSPRYKIIEKRQSVAFWCNPISGHATLYWYQQILGQGPKLLIQFQNNGVVDDSQLPKDRFSAERLKGVDSTLKIQPAKLEDSAVYLCASTLRGGKNTGELFFGEGSRLTVL.

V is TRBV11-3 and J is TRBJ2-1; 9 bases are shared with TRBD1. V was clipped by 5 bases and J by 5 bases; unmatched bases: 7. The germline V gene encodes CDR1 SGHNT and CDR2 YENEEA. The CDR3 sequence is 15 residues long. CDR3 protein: CASSVGQGTHNEQFF. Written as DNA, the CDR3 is TGTGCCAGCAGCGTAGGACAGGGGACGCACAATGAGCAGTTCTTC.

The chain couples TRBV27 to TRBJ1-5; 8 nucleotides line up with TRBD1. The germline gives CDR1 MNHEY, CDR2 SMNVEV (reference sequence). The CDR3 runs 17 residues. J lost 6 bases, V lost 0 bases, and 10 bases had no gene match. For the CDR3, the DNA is TGTGCCAGCAGTTTATCCCCGCCGGACAGGGCAGGTCAGCCCCAGCATTTT. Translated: CASSLSPPDRAGQPQHF.

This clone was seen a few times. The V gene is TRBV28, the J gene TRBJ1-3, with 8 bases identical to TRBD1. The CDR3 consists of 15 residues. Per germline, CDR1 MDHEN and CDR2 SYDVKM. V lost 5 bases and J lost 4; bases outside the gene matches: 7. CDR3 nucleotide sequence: TGTGCCAGCAGTGCATTCGGGACAGGAGGAAACACCATATATTTT. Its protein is CASSAFGTGGNTIYF.

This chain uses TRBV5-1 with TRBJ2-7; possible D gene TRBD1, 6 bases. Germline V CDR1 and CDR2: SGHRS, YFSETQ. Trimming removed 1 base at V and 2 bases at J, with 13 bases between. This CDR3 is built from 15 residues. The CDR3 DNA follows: TGCGCCAGCAGCTTGAGTCAGGCAGGGGCCTACGAGCAGTACTTC. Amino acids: CASSLSQAGAYEQYF.

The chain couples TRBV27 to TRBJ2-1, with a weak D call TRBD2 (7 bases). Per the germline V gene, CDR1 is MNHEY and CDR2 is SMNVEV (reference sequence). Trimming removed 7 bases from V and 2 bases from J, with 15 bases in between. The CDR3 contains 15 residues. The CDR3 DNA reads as TGTGCCAGCAAGGGGGGTCTAGCGGCCTACAATGAGCAGTTCTTC. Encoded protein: CASKGGLAAYNEQFF.

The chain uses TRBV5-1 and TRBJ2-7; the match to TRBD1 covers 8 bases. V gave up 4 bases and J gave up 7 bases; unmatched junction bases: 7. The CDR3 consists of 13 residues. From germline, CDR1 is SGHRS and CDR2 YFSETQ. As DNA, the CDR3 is TGCGCCAGCAGCGAATGGGGACAGGAGGAGCAGTACTTC. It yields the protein CASSEWGQEEQYF.

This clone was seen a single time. CDR3 protein: CASTPGLGHNEQFF. Here the CDR3 DNA reads TGTGCCAGCACCCCGGGACTAGGACACAATGAGCAGTTCTTC. This chain joins TRBV27 and TRBJ2-1; 8 bases agree with TRBD2. V gave up 7 bases and J gave up 5 bases; unmatched junction bases: 7. Germline V CDR1 and CDR2: MNHEY, SMNVEV (reference sequence). The CDR3 runs 14 residues.

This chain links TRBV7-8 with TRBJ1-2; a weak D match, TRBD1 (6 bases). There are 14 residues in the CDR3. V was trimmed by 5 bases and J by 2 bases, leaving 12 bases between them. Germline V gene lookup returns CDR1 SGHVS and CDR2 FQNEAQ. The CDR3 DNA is TGTGCCAGCAGCCCGTTAGGACAGAACTATGGCTACACCTTC. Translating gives CASSPLGQNYGYTF.

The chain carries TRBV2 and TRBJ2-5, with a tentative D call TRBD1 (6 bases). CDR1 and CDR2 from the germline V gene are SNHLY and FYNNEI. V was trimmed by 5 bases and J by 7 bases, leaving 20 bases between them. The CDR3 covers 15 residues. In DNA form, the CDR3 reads TGTGCCAGCAGTCCTTTACAGACAGGAATTGGGACCCAGTACTTC. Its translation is CASSPLQTGIGTQYF.

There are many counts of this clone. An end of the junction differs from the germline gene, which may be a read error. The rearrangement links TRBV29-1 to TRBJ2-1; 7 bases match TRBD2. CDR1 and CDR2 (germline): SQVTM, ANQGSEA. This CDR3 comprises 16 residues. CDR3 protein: CSVEGLTGKFYSEQFF. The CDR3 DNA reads TGCAGCGTCGAGGGACTAACGGGTAAGTTCTACAGTGAGCAGTTCTTC.

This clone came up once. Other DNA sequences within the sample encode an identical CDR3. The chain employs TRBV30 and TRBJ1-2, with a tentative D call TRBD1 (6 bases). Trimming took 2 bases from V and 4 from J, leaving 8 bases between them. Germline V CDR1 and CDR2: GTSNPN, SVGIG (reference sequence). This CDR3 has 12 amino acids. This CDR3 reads CAWSRGTYGYTF. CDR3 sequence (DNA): TGTGCCTGGAGTAGGGGGACCTATGGCTACACCTTC. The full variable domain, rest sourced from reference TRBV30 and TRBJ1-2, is SQTIHQWPATLVQPVGSPLSLECTVEGTSNPNLYWYRQAAGRGLQLLFYSVGIGQISSEVPQNLSASRPQDRQFILSSKKLLLSDSGFYLCAWSRGTYGYTFGSGTRLTVV.

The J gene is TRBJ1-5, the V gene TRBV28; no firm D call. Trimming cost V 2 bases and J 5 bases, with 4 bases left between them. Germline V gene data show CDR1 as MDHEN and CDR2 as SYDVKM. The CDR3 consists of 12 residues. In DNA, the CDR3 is TGTGCCAGCAGTTTAGAGCATCAGCCCCAGCATTTT. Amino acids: CASSLEHQPQHF.

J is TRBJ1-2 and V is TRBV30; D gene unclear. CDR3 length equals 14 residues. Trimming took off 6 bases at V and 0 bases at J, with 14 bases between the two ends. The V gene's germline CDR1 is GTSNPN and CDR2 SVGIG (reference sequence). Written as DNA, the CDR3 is TGTGCCTGTGCCGCGCCGGAGGCTAACTATGGCTACACCTTC. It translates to CACAAPEANYGYTF.

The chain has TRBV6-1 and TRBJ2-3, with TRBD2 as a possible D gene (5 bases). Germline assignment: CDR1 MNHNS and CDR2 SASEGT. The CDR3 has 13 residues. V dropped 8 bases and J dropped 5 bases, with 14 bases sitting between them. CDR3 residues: CASGQAARDTQYF. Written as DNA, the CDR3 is TGTGCCAGCGGTCAAGCGGCAAGAGATACGCAGTATTTT.

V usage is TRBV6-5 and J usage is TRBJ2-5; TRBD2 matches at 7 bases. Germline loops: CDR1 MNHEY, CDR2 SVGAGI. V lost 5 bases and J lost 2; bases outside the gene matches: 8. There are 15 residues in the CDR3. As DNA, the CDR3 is TGTGCCAGCAGTCTTGCGGGACTACGTCAAGAGACCCAGTACTTC. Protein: CASSLAGLRQETQYF.

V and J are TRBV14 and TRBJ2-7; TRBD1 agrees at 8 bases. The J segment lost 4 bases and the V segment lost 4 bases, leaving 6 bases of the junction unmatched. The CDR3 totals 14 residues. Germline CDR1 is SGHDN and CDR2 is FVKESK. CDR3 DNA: TGTGCCAGCAGCCGCATGGACAGGGCATACGAGCAGTACTTC. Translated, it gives CASSRMDRAYEQYF.